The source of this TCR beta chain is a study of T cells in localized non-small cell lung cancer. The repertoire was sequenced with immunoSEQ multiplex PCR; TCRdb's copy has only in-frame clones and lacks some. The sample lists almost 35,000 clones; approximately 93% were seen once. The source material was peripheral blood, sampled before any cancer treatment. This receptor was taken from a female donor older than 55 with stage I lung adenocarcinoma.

The CDR3 loop reads CAISATGTNQPQHF. CDR3 DNA sequence: TGTGCCATCAGCGCCACCGGGACAAATCAGCCCCAGCATTTT. This chain joins TRBV10-3 and TRBJ1-5; D possibly corresponds to TRBD1 (6 bases). The CDR3 has 14 amino acids. V was shortened by 6 bases and J by 4 bases, with 13 bases between the two germline ends. CDR1 and CDR2 (germline): ENHRY, SYGVKD.